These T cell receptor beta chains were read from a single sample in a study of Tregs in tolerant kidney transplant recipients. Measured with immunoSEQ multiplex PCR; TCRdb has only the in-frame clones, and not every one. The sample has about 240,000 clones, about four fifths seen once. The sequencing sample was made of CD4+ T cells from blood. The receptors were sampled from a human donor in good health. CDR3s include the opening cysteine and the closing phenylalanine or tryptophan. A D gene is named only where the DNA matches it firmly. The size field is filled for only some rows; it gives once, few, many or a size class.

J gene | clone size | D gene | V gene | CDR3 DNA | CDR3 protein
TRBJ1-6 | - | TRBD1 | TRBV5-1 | TGCGCCAGCAGTCGGGACAGGGGGCCCCTCACCCTCCACTTT | CASSRDRGPLTLHF
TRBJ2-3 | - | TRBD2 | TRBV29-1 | TGCAGCGTTGAAGATCCGGGCGGGAGTGTGGTAGATACGCAGTATTTT | CSVEDPGGSVVDTQYF
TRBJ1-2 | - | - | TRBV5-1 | TGCGCCAGCAGCCCCCTGGGCAGGGAACGTGGCTACACCTTC | CASSPLGRERGYTF
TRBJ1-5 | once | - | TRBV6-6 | TGTGCCAGCAGTTACGGGGGAGCAAACAATCAGCCCCAACATTTT | CASSYGGANNQPQHF
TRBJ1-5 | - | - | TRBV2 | TGTGCCAGCAGTGAAGCACGGGGGGCCAGCAATCAGCCCCAGCATTTT | CASSEARGASNQPQHF
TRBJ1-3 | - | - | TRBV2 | TGTGCCAGCAGCCGGGACTTGGGAAGCTCTGGAAACACCATATATTTT | CASSRDLGSSGNTIYF
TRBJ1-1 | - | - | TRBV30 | TGTGCCTGGAAGCGGGAAACGGGCACTGAAGCTTTCTTT | CAWKRETGTEAFF
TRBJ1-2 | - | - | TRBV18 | TGTGCCAGCTCACCCCCCTCAAAGTCGGCGCGCTATGGCTACACCTTC | CASSPPSKSARYGYTF
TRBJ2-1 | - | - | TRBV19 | TGTGCCAGTAGTATAGTCATGATCGGCTACAATGAGCAGTTCTTC | CASSIVMIGYNEQFF
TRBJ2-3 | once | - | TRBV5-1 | TGCGCCAGCAGCTTGGGCGGCCCTAGCACAGATACGCAGTATTTT | CASSLGGPSTDTQYF
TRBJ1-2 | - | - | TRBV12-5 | TGTGCTAGTGGTTCCCACATAATAAGAGGTCATGGCTACACCTTC | CASGSHIIRGHGYTF
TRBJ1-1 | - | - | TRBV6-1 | TGTGCCACCAAGGGCCCGTCGAGAGAAGCTTTCTTT | CATKGPSREAFF
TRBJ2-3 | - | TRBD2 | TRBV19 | TGTGCCAGTAAAGTAGCGGGAAGCACAGATACGCAGTATTTT | CASKVAGSTDTQYF
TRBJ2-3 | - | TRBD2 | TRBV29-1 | TGCAGCGCCGGCAGACTAGCGGTGAGCACAGATACGCAGTATTTT | CSAGRLAVSTDTQYF
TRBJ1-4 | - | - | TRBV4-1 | TGCGCCAGCAGCGGTACTCGGGGTGAAAAACTGTTTTTT | CASSGTRGEKLFF
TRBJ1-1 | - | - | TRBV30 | TGTGCCGGAGGTTTGCTGAACACTGAAGCTTTCTTT | CAGGLLNTEAFF
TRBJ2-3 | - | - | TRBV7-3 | TGTGCCAGCAGCTTAAACTATGGTACAGATACGCAGTATTTT | CASSLNYGTDTQYF
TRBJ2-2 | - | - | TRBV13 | TGTGCCAGCAGCTTCCAGGGCCCCCATAACACCGGGGAGCTGTTTTTT | CASSFQGPHNTGELFF
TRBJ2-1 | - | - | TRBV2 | TGTGCCAGCAGCCCTACCAATGAGCAGTTCTTC | CASSPTNEQFF
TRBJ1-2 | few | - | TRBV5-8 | TGTGCCAGCAGTTACGGATTTCAGGGTTTCGGCTACACCTTC | CASSYGFQGFGYTF
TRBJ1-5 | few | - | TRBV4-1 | TGCGCCAGCAGCCAAGATGTGAAGGGACACCAGCCCCAGCATTTT | CASSQDVKGHQPQHF
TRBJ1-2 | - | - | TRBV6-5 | TGTGCCAGCAGTTACGGGCTCCCCTCGAGCTATGGCTACACCTTC | CASSYGLPSSYGYTF
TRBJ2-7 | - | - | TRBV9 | TGTGCCAGCAGCCCCCGCCCCCGGGACACCTACGAGCAGTACTTC | CASSPRPRDTYEQYF
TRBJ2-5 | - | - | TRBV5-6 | TGTGCCAGCAGCTCAGCGGGGACAGAAGAGACCCAGTACTTC | CASSSAGTEETQYF